The TCR beta chain described here comes from a study of CD8 T cells in ankylosing spondylitis. Study-wide results and limits: Ankylosing spondylitis blood appeared to be characterized by a TCR beta motif of about 8 highly homologous variants.

This clonotype was found many times. Its antigen is as yet unknown. In making TCR beta libraries, quantitative 5'-RACE with molecular barcodes was used. TCRdb itself ran the 5' RACE reads through MiXCR, one entry per CDR3 protein. This table has more than 250,000 distinct CDR3 sequences, about 9.9% appearing once. CDR3 length: 17 residues. The germline CDR1 and CDR2 sequences are DFQATT and SNEGSKA (reference sequence). The V end was cut by 4 bases, the J end by 4 bases, with 23 bases between. The receptor's source is a female donor with ankylosing spondylitis or in good health (not recorded which). Material for sequencing was blood, either unsorted or a sorted T cell fraction (not recorded which). The rearrangement joins TRBV20-1 to TRBJ2-1; either TRBD1 or TRBD2 may fit D (5 bases each). The CDR3 DNA reads TGCAGTGCTACCGGGGACCTGGTTTCGGCGTATTACAATGAGCAGTTCTTC. Residues: CSATGDLVSAYYNEQFF.